Listed here are 26 T cell receptor beta chains from one sample, sequenced in a study of OX40 agonist ivuxolimab in advanced cancers. Some clones are missing from TCRdb's copy, which holds only in-frame ones; the method was immunoSEQ multiplex PCR. The sample includes fewer than 50,000 clones, roughly 89% seen only once; the top ten take around 40%. The specimen comprised CD4+ or CD8+ T cells sorted from blood, sampled in a trial of the OX40 agonist ivuxolimab. The origin of the receptors is an adult with an advanced solid tumor such as melanoma, head and neck, liver or kidney cancer.

The chain uses TRBV21-1 and TRBJ2-7; the tabulated D call, TRBD2, remains unverified against the DNA. TRBV21-1 is shown as a pseudogene. The CDR3 has 18 amino acids. CDR3 protein: CASSPRTSGGASSYEQYF. The CDR3 DNA reads TGTGCCAGCAGCCCCCGGACTAGCGGGGGGGCCAGCTCCTACGAGCAGTACTTC.

J is TRBJ2-1 and V is TRBV5-4; perhaps TRBD2 as D (5 bases). V gave up 3 bases and J gave up 6 bases, with 10 bases separating them. Germline-derived CDR1 and CDR2 are SGHNT and YYREEE (reference sequence). The CDR3 is 13 amino acids. CDR3 bases: TGTGCCAGCAGCTCCATTGAGGGCAATGAGCAGTTCTTC. Protein product: CASSSIEGNEQFF.

This clone was seen only a few times. The CDR3 region has the DNA TGTGCCAGCAGCTTAGGGGACCAAGAGACCCAGTACTTC. It is translated as CASSLGDQETQYF. The rearrangement uses TRBV11-3 and TRBJ2-5; D uncertain. V was clipped by 1 base and J by 0 bases, with 3 bases between them. This CDR3 contains 13 residues. Germline CDR1 is SGHNT and CDR2 is YENEEA.

This clone has just a few counts. This chain uses TRBV6-4 with TRBJ2-3; D remains ambiguous. There are 15 residues in the CDR3. V was cut by 6 bases and J by 0 bases, with 13 bases left in between. The germline CDR1 and CDR2 sequences are MRHNA and SNTAGT. This CDR3 is CASSCPVGSTDTQYF. DNA for the CDR3: TGTGCCAGCAGCTGCCCGGTGGGGAGCACAGATACGCAGTATTTT.

Only a few counts were recorded for this clone. The J gene is TRBJ2-3, the V gene TRBV7-6; 8 bases match TRBD2. Per the germline V gene, CDR1 is SGHVS and CDR2 is FNYEAQ. The trim removed 5 bases at V and 3 bases at J, leaving 7 bases unmatched. There are 15 residues in the CDR3. The CDR3 loop is CASSQFSGKTDTQYF. DNA for the CDR3: TGTGCCAGCAGCCAGTTTAGCGGGAAAACAGATACGCAGTATTTT.

The chain couples TRBV4-1 to TRBJ2-5; either TRBD1 or TRBD2 may supply D (5 bases each). CDR3 length: 15 residues. Trimming left V 1 base short and J 5 bases short, with 14 bases between. In germline, CDR1 is MGHRA, CDR2 YSYEKL. This chain's CDR3 is CASSQVTRAGETQYF. The CDR3 DNA reads TGCGCCAGCAGCCAAGTTACGAGGGCAGGGGAGACCCAGTACTTC.

J is TRBJ1-6 and V is TRBV6-5, with 7 positions matching TRBD1. This CDR3 contains 15 residues. V dropped 6 bases and J dropped 8; count of bases not matched to a gene: 10. In germline, CDR1 is MNHEY, CDR2 SVGAGI. As DNA, the CDR3 is TGTGCCAGCAGCCCAACAGGGGACTTTCATTCACCCCTCCACTTT. Encoded protein: CASSPTGDFHSPLHF.

The chain combines TRBV5-4 with TRBJ2-5; the D gene is possibly TRBD2 (6 bases). The end of the DNA aligns better with TRBJ2-7, so the J call may be wrong. This CDR3 comprises 16 residues. Germline V CDR1 and CDR2: SGHNT, YYREEE (reference sequence). CDR3 in amino acids: CASSFGGSRLGYEQYF. In DNA form, the CDR3 reads TGTGCCAGCAGCTTTGGAGGTTCGAGACTAGGATACGAGCAGTACTTC.

This clone was seen more than once but under ten times. CDR3 nucleotide sequence: TGTGCCAGTAGTATAGTAGCCGGAGAGACCCAGTACTTC. Its protein is CASSIVAGETQYF. V is TRBV19 and J is TRBJ2-5, with D unclear. Deletions cut 1 base from V and 4 bases from J, with 7 bases between. The CDR3 extends over 13 amino acids. Germline values: CDR1 LNHDA, CDR2 SQIVND (reference sequence).

This clone was recorded a few times. The chain combines TRBV5-1 with TRBJ1-2; 9 bases line up with TRBD1. This CDR3 spans 13 amino acids. Germline V gene data show CDR1 as SGHRS and CDR2 as YFSETQ. V shed 4 bases and J 6 bases; nucleotides not matched to a gene: 4. CDR3 residues: CASSMGQGDGYTF. The CDR3, as DNA: TGCGCCAGCAGCATGGGACAGGGAGATGGCTACACCTTC. The variable domain in full, completed from reference TRBV5-1 and TRBJ1-2, reads KAGVTQTPRYLIKTRGQQVTLSCSPISGHRSVSWYQQTPGQGLQFLFEYFSETQRNKGNFPGRFSGRQFSNSRSEMNVSTLELGDSALYLCASSMGQGDGYTFGSGTRLTVV.

The chain carries TRBV2 and TRBJ2-3; TRBD2 aligns across 11 bases. The germline V gene has CDR1 SNHLY and CDR2 FYNNEI. V lost 4 bases to trimming and J lost 1 base; unmatched junction nucleotides: 4. This CDR3 comprises 16 residues. CDR3 region: CASSALLAGGTDTQYF. For the CDR3, the DNA is TGTGCCAGCAGTGCATTACTAGCGGGAGGCACAGATACGCAGTATTTT.

The chain uses TRBV10-3 and TRBJ1-1, with D hard to call. This CDR3 is built from 14 residues. The germline CDR1 and CDR2 sequences are ENHRY and SYGVKD. The V and J ends lost 4 bases and 5 bases respectively, with 14 bases between them. For the CDR3, the DNA is TGTGCCATCAGTGGTAAGGGAAAAGGGACTGAAGCTTTCTTT. Protein sequence: CAISGKGKGTEAFF.

V is TRBV19 and J is TRBJ2-2, with a tentative D call TRBD1 (5 bases). The V end lost 2 bases, the J end lost 1 base, and 8 bases lay between the germline ends. The germline CDR1 and CDR2 sequences are LNHDA and SQIVND (reference sequence). The CDR3 covers 15 residues. The CDR3 loop reads CASSIYTGNTGELFF. CDR3 coding DNA: TGTGCCAGTAGTATATATACAGGGAACACCGGGGAGCTGTTTTTT.

V gene TRBV19 combines with J gene TRBJ2-1; D gene ambiguous. V was pared by 7 bases and J by 4 bases, with 11 bases between. Per germline, CDR1 LNHDA and CDR2 SQIVND (reference sequence). This CDR3 comprises 13 residues. CDR3 residues: CASTKQNYNEQFF. The CDR3 DNA sequence: TGTGCCAGTACGAAACAGAATTACAATGAGCAGTTCTTC.

This clone was observed a single time. The chain has TRBV9 and TRBJ2-7; the match to TRBD2 covers 8 bases. Germline assignment: CDR1 SGDLS and CDR2 YYNGEE. This CDR3 is 12 amino acids long. J lost 5 bases, V lost 4 bases, and 2 bases had no gene match. This CDR3 is CASSQTSDEQYF. In DNA form, the CDR3 reads TGTGCCAGCAGCCAGACTAGCGACGAGCAGTACTTC.

The rearrangement links TRBV5-1 to TRBJ2-3; D is possibly TRBD2 (7 bases). The CDR3 runs to 14 residues. CDR1 and CDR2 from the germline V gene are SGHRS and YFSETQ. V lost 7 bases to trimming and J lost 2 bases, with 14 bases between them. The CDR3: CASRAGANTDTQYF. CDR3 DNA: TGCGCCAGCCGTGCGGGGGCGAACACAGATACGCAGTATTTT.

The chain uses TRBV4-1 and TRBJ1-2; D is possibly TRBD1 (5 bases). The CDR3 totals 18 residues. Trimming removed 0 bases at V and 2 bases at J, with 19 bases between. The germline CDR1 and CDR2 sequences are MGHRA and YSYEKL. This CDR3 reads CASSQDTPTGVRNYGYTF. The CDR3 coding sequence is TGCGCCAGCAGCCAAGATACCCCAACGGGGGTTAGGAACTATGGCTACACCTTC.

The V call is TRBV10-3, the J call TRBJ2-7, with a weak D call TRBD1 (5 bases). The CDR3 runs 12 residues. Looked up from germline, CDR1 is ENHRY and CDR2 is SYGVKD. V was trimmed by 10 bases and J by 0 bases, leaving 10 bases between them. The CDR3 reads CATGRASYEQYF. CDR3 DNA: TGTGCCACCGGCAGGGCCTCCTACGAGCAGTACTTC.

The chain combines TRBV11-2 with TRBJ1-6; 9 bases map to TRBD1. The length of the CDR3 is 14 residues. Germline V gene lookup returns CDR1 SGHAT and CDR2 FQNNGV. The ends lost 5 bases at V and 10 bases at J; junction bases unmatched: 6. CDR3 residues: CASSLRDRDSPLHF. The CDR3 DNA sequence: TGTGCCAGCAGCCTCCGGGACAGGGACTCACCCCTCCACTTT.

This chain joins TRBV2 and TRBJ1-4; maybe TRBD1 (5 bases). The CDR3 length is 12 residues. Trimming stripped 8 bases from V and 8 bases from J, with 12 bases between. Germline loops: CDR1 SNHLY, CDR2 FYNNEI. In nucleotides, the CDR3 is TGTGCCAGCGGTGGGGCAGACGAAAAACTGTTTTTT. Encoded protein: CASGGADEKLFF.

The chain has TRBV28 and TRBJ2-5; TRBD2 might be the D (7 bases). Germline CDR1 is MDHEN and CDR2 is SYDVKM. Trimming cost V 10 bases and J 4 bases, with 25 bases left between them. CDR3 size: 16 residues. CDR3 sequence reads: CATRLPGAGALETQYF. The CDR3 DNA follows: TGTGCCACCAGACTCCCCGGGGCGGGGGCCCTAGAGACCCAGTACTTC.

The genes are TRBV7-9 and TRBJ2-3, with D maybe TRBD1 (5 bases). The CDR3 runs to 15 residues. The germline V and J ends were trimmed by 6 bases and 1 base, with 14 bases remaining between them. From germline, CDR1 is SEHNR and CDR2 FQNEAQ (reference sequence). The CDR3 spells CASSAGDSRTDTQYF. CDR3 coding DNA: TGTGCCAGCAGTGCAGGAGACAGTCGCACAGATACGCAGTATTTT.

The chain is built from TRBV5-1 and TRBJ1-1; TRBD1 matches 7 bases. The CDR3 contains 15 residues. Germline assignment: CDR1 SGHRS and CDR2 YFSETQ. V was clipped by 0 bases and J by 0 bases; unmatched bases: 2. The CDR3 region has the DNA TGCGCCAGCAGCTTGGATCAGGGGGTGAACACTGAAGCTTTCTTT. Residues: CASSLDQGVNTEAFF.

This sequence joins TRBV2 and TRBJ2-7; tentative D call: TRBD2 (5 bases). This CDR3 region has 13 residues. CDR1 and CDR2 (germline): SNHLY, FYNNEI. Deletions cut 6 bases from V and 3 bases from J, with 12 bases between. CDR3 in amino acids: CASRADGNYEQYF. In DNA form, the CDR3 reads TGTGCCAGCAGGGCGGACGGGAACTACGAGCAGTACTTC.

This chain links TRBV2 with TRBJ2-2; 10 bases align to TRBD1. Losses at the gene ends were 6 bases for V and 4 bases for J; bases not matched to a gene: 5. CDR1 SNHLY and CDR2 FYNNEI come from the germline V gene. The CDR3 contains 15 residues. This CDR3 reads CASRGTGAGTGELFF. Here the CDR3 DNA reads TGTGCCAGCAGGGGGACAGGGGCGGGCACCGGGGAGCTGTTTTTT.

This clone was recorded only once. The V call is TRBV6-5, the J call TRBJ2-5; a weak D match, TRBD2 (6 bases). The CDR3 spans 15 residues. Deletions cut 4 bases from V and 1 base from J, with 13 bases between. Germline V gene data show CDR1 as MNHEY and CDR2 as SVGAGI. The CDR3 sequence: CASSSTVAVQETQYF. In nucleotides, the CDR3 is TGTGCCAGCAGTTCGACCGTAGCGGTCCAAGAGACCCAGTACTTC.